This T cell receptor (beta chain) emerged from a study of blood T cell repertoires in COVID-19. At the level of the study: Whether acute or convalescent, the COVID-19 samples came from the United States, Italy and Spain.

The CDR3 sequence is 15 residues long. Germline CDR1 reads MDHEN; CDR2 reads SYDVKM. The ends lost 5 bases at V and 2 bases at J; junction bases unmatched: 5. Original handling: Nucleated cell number was recorded as an estimate derived from reference gene primer amplification. Measured with immunoSEQ multiplex PCR; TCRdb has only the in-frame clones, and not every one. D and trimming come from the DNA, and the V and J calls and clone size come from that table. The sample includes about 220,000 clones, around 81% seen only once; the top ten take roughly 3%. The sequence derives from a woman in her twenties or thirties who had recovered from COVID-19. This sequence joins TRBV28 and TRBJ1-3; TRBD1 agrees at 8 bases. Sequences were obtained from peripheral blood. In nucleotides, the CDR3 is TGTGCCAGCAGTCCCGGACAGGGCACTGGAAACACCATATATTTT. This sequence encodes CASSPGQGTGNTIYF.